This note documents a single T cell receptor (beta chain) sequence. The target antigen is unknown. This sample was taken from a study of monozygotic twins with inflammatory bowel disease. Study-level results: Versus healthy twins, IBD patients showed fewer clonotypes shared with others, especially with disease activity. Twins with IBD were found to have lower TCRbeta diversity (inverse Simpson) than healthy co-twins. No difference was seen in repertoire similarity between concordant and discordant twins, possibly from limited power.

CDR3 length equals 18 residues. The germline V gene has CDR1 SGHNT and CDR2 YENEEA. Template switching was used to attach UMIs, which incorporated a 6-nucleotide sample barcode. For each CDR3 protein, TCRdb gives one entry from its re-call of the 5' RACE reads, without DNA. Its clone listing holds 200,000 to 250,000 distinct CDR3 sequences. The specimen was blood. The rearrangement joins TRBV11-3 to TRBJ1-4. This receptor was identified in a human donor with ulcerative colitis or Crohn's disease, or a healthy co-twin of an affected twin (not recorded which). CDR3 sequence: CASSLEQLAGSTNEKLFF.